What follows describes a single T cell receptor beta chain. The antigen is undetermined. Other nucleotide sequences in the sample specify the same CDR3. Germline V gives CDR1 SGHNT, CDR2 YYREEE (reference sequence). Trimming shortened V by 1 base and J by 1 base, and 5 bases separated the two germline ends. The CDR3 contains 13 residues. These data originate in a study of radiotherapy plus CTLA-4 blockade in lung cancer. Findings and caveats of the study: Subsequent to radiotherapy plus ipilimumab, tumor-derived TCR clones underwent expansion in blood. Among reported predictors of response, early blood T cell clone dynamics with interferon-beta performed best.

Clones were read by immunoSEQ multiplex PCR, and TCRdb kept only the in-frame ones, dropping some. The sample carries roughly 90,000 clones, 88% recorded once. CTLA-4 blockade with ipilimumab, together with focal radiation, was given to patients with chemo-refractory metastatic non-small-cell lung cancer. The J gene is TRBJ1-1, the V gene TRBV5-4; a weak D match, TRBD1 (5 bases). The material was peripheral blood, obtained from a patient treated with radiotherapy plus ipilimumab. The clonotype comes from a human donor with non-small cell lung cancer that progressed on radiotherapy plus ipilimumab. The CDR3 loop reads CASSLQGNTEAFF. CDR3 in DNA: TGTGCCAGCAGCTTGCAGGGGAACACTGAAGCTTTCTTT. Filled out from reference TRBV5-4 and TRBJ1-1, the complete variable domain reads ETGVTQSPTHLIKTRGQQVTLRCSSQSGHNTVSWYQQALGQGPQFIFQYYREEENGRGNFPPRFSGLQFPNYSSELNVNALELDDSALYLCASSLQGNTEAFFGQGTRLTVV.